This T cell receptor beta chain was sequenced in a study of vaccination and CD4 T cells after COVID-19. Across the study: Either the Pfizer-BioNTech BNT162b2 or Moderna mRNA-1273 vaccine was given as two doses. Median time from COVID diagnosis to post-COVID sampling was over 80 days (35 to 161).

As for treatment: roughly 11-day PBMC culture with coronavirus spike peptide pools or control peptides (ViraFEST assay). Points on this clonotype: Its cognate antigen is unknown.

Oncomine TCR Beta short-read sequencing was applied to DNA from cultured CD4+ T cells. MiXCR, applied by TCRdb to the PCR reads, yields one record per CDR3 protein. The sample shows some 5,700 distinct CDR3 sequences, roughly 77% of them seen only once. Germline CDR1 is ENHRY and CDR2 is SYGVKD. With 8 bases clipped from V and 1 base from J, the junction kept 1 base outside the gene matches. The CDR3 consists of 14 residues. The rearrangement links TRBV10-3 to TRBJ2-2, with 10 bases matching TRBD2. The receptor was derived from a human donor who had recovered from COVID-19. The sequenced material came from CD4+ T cells from blood, cultured in vitro. DNA of the CDR3: TGTGCCATCCAGCGGGAGGGGAACACCGGGGAGCTGTTTTTT. This translates into CAIQREGNTGELFF.